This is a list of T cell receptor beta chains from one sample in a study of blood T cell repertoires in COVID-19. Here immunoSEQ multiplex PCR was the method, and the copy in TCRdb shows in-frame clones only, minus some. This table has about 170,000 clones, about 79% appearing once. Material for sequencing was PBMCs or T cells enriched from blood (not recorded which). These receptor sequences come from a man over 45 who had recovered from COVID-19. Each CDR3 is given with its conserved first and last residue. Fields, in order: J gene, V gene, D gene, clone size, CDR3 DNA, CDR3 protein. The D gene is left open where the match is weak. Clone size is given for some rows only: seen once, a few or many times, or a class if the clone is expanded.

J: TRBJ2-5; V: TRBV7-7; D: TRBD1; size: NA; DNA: TGTGCCAGCAGCCGGGACAGGGGGAACCAAGAGACCCAGTACTTC; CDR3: CASSRDRGNQETQYF
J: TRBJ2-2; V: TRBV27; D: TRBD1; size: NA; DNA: TGTGCCAGCAGTCCCGGGACAGCCAACACCGGGGAGCTGTTTTTT; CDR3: CASSPGTANTGELFF
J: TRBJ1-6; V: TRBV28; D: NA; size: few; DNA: TGTGCCAGCAGTCCAAGCGAGGGGGTATTTTCACCCCTCCACTTT; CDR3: CASSPSEGVFSPLHF
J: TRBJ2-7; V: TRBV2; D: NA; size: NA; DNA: TGTGCCAGCACCAGGGGATTCTACGAGCAGTACTTC; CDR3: CASTRGFYEQYF
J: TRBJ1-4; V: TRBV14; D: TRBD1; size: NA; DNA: TGTGCCAGCAGCCAAGAGACAGGGTCGGCAAAACTGTTTTTT; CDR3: CASSQETGSAKLFF
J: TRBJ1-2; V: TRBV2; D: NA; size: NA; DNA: TGTGCCAGCAGCACAGAGCCTAACTATGGCTACACCTTC; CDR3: CASSTEPNYGYTF
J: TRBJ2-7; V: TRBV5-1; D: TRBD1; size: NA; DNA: TGCGCCAGCAGCTTGGCCCCAGGGGGCTCCTACGAGCAGTACTTC; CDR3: CASSLAPGGSYEQYF
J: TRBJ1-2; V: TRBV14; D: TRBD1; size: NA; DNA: TGTGCCAGCAGCCCTATGACAGGGGGCCCCTATGGCTACACCTTC; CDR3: CASSPMTGGPYGYTF
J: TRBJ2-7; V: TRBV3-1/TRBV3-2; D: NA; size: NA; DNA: TGTGCCAGCAGCCAACGGTCACAGGGTGGTCGCTACGAGCAGTACTTC; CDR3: CASSQRSQGGRYEQYF
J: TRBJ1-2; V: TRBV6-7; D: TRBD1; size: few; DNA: TGTGCCAGCAGTAATAAGGGACAGGCAAAAAACTATGGCTACACCTTC; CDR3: CASSNKGQAKNYGYTF
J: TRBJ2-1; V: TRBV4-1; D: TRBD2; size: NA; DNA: TGCGCCAGCAGCCTAGTAGGCGGGAGCTCCTACAATGAGCAGTTCTTC; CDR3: CASSLVGGSSYNEQFF
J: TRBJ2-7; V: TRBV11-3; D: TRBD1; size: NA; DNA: TGTGCCAGCAGCCCAAGGACAGGAGGCGAGCAGTACTTC; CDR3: CASSPRTGGEQYF
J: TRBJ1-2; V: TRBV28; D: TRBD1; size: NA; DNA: TGTGCCAGCAATACAGGGGGCGTCGGCTATGGCTACACCTTC; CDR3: CASNTGGVGYGYTF
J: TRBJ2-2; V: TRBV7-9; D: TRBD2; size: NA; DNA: TGTGCCAGCAGCCTGGGACTAGCGGGGCCCACCGGGGAGCTGTTTTTT; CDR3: CASSLGLAGPTGELFF
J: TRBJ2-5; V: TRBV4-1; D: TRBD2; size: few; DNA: TGCGCCAGCAGCAGACTAGCGGGGTCTCAAGAGACCCAGTACTTC; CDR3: CASSRLAGSQETQYF
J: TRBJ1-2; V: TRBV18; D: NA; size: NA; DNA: TGTGCCAGCTCACCCCAGCGAGGATCCGCCGGGGGCTACACCTTC; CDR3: CASSPQRGSAGGYTF
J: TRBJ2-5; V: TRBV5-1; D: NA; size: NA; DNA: TGCGCCAGCAGCTTTGTTACGGGACTCGGAGAGACCCAGTACTTC; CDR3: CASSFVTGLGETQYF
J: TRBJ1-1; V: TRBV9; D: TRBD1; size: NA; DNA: TGTGCCAGCAGAGGACAGGGGGACACTGAAGCTTTCTTT; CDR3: CASRGQGDTEAFF
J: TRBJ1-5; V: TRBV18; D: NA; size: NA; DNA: TGTGCCAGCTCACCGGACAGCCTCGTTCCCCAGCATTTT; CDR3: CASSPDSLVPQHF
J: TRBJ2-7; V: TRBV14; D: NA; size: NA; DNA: TGTGCCAGCAGCCAAGCAGCAGGGTTCAGCTCCTACGAGCAGTACTTC; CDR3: CASSQAAGFSSYEQYF
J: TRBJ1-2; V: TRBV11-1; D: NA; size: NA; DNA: TGTGCCAGCAGCCCAGGACAGCATGGCTACACCTTC; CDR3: CASSPGQHGYTF
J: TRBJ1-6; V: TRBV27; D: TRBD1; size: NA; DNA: TGTGCCAGCAGTAATACGGGACAGGGTGATAATTCACCCCTCCACTTT; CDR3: CASSNTGQGDNSPLHF
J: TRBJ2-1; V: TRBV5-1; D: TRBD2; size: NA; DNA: TGCGCCAGCAGCTTACTAGCGAGACGGTCCTACAATGAGCAGTTCTTC; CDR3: CASSLLARRSYNEQFF
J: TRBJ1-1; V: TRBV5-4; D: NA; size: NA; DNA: TGTGCCAGCAGCTCGGAGACAGGCGTGAACACTGAAGCTTTCTTT; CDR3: CASSSETGVNTEAFF
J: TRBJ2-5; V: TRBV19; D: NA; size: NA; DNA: TGTGCCAGTAGTAACAGCAGGCTCCAAGAGACCCAGTACTTC; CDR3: CASSNSRLQETQYF
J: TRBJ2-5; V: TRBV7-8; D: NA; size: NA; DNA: TGTGCCAGCGGGGGGTTGTCCAAGACCCAGTACTTC; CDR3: CASGGLSKTQYF
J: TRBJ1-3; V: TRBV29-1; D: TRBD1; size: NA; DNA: TGCAGCGTTCAGACAGGGGGAAACACCATATATTTT; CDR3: CSVQTGGNTIYF
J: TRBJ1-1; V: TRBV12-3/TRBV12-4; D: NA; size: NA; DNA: TGTGCCAGCAGTTTTGCTAAAAGCACTGAAGCTTTCTTT; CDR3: CASSFAKSTEAFF
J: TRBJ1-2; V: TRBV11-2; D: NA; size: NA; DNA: TGTGCCAGCAGCTTAATAAAAACGAGGACAGCTAACTATGGCTACACCTTC; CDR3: CASSLIKTRTANYGYTF
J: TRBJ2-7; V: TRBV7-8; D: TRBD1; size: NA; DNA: TGTGCCAGCAGGGCGGCAGGGGGCTCCTACGAGCAGTACTTC; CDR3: CASRAAGGSYEQYF
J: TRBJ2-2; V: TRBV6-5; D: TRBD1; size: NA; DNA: TGTGCCAGCAGTTACTACAGGGGGCGGACCGGGGAGCTGTTTTTT; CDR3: CASSYYRGRTGELFF
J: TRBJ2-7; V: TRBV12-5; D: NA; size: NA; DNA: TGTGCTAGTGGTTTGACGGGATCCACCTACGAGCAGTACTTC; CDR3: CASGLTGSTYEQYF
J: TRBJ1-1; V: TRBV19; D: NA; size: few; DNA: TGTGCCAGTAGGCGGGACTTTGAAGCTTTCTTT; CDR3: CASRRDFEAFF
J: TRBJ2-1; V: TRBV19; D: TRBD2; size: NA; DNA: TGTGCCAGTACCCCACGCGGGGGAGCCAATGAGCAGTTCTTC; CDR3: CASTPRGGANEQFF
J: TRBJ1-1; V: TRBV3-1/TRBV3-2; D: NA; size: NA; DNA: TGTGCCAGCAGCCATCGGCGAGCGAGGGCGAACACTGAAGCTTTCTTT; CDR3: CASSHRRARANTEAFF
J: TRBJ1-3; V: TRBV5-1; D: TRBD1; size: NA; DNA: TGCGCCAGCAGCTTCGAGGCGACAGGGTCTGGAAACACCATATATTTT; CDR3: CASSFEATGSGNTIYF
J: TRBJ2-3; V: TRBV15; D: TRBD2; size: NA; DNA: TGTGCCACCAGCAGTGTAGCGGGGGGATTCACAGATACGCAGTATTTT; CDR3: CATSSVAGGFTDTQYF
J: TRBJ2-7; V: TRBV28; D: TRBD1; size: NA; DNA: TGTGCCAGCAGTGCGACAGGGGGCCTCTACGAGCAGTACTTC; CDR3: CASSATGGLYEQYF
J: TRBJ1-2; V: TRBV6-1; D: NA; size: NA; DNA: TGTGCCAGCAGTGAAGGGACTGCTAACTATGGCTACACCTTC; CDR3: CASSEGTANYGYTF
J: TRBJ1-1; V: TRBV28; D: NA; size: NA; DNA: TGTGCCAGCAGTTTGGGGGGGCGAACGAACACTGAAGCTTTCTTT; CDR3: CASSLGGRTNTEAFF
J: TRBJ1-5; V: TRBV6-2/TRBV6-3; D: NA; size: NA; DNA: TGTGCCAGCAGTTACTCGGGAGACATACCAACCTATCAGCCCCAGCATTTT; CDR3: CASSYSGDIPTYQPQHF
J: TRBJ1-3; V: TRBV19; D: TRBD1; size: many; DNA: TGTGCCAGCCTACAGGGGGCCTCTGGAAACACCATATATTTT; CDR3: CASLQGASGNTIYF
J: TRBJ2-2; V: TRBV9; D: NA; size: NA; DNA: TGTGCCAGCAGGGGGGGGAACACCGGGGAGCTGTTTTTT; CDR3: CASRGGNTGELFF
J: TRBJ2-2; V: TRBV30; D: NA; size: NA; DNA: TGTGCCTGGAGGGCAAGCAGGGCCTATACCGGGGAGCTGTTTTTT; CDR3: CAWRASRAYTGELFF
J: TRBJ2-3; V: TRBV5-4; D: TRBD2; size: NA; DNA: TGTGCCAGCAGCTTGGCTGGAGCGGGGGGGCCGGATACGCAGTATTTT; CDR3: CASSLAGAGGPDTQYF
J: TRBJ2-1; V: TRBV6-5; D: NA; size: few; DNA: TGTGCCAGCAGTTACTCAGATAACCTCCCTAGTGAGCAGTTCTTC; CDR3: CASSYSDNLPSEQFF
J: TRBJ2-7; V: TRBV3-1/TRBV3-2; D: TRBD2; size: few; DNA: TGTGCCAGCAGCCCCGCGGGGGGCGCCCCCTCCTACGAGCAGTACTTC; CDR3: CASSPAGGAPSYEQYF
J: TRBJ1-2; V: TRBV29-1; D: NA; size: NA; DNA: TGCAGCGCAGAGACAGCTACCTATGGCTACACCTTC; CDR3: CSAETATYGYTF
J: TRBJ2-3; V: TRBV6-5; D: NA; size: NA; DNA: TGTGCCAGCAGTTACTCGGCAGGGAGCACAGATACGCAGTATTTT; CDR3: CASSYSAGSTDTQYF
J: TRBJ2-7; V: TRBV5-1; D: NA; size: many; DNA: TGCGCCAGCAGCCCGACCCAGGACAGCGGGAAATACTTC; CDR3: CASSPTQDSGKYF
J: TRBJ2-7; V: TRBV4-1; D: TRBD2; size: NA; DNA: TGCGCCAGCAGCCACCCGACTAGCGGGGTCCACGAGCAGTACTTC; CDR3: CASSHPTSGVHEQYF
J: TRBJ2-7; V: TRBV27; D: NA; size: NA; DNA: TGTGCCAGCAGTGTCACGGGAAAATTCTACGAGCAGTACTTC; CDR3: CASSVTGKFYEQYF
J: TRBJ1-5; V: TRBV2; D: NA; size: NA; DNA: TGTGCCAGCAGGGGGGACCGGGGGTTCAATCAGCCCCAGCATTTT; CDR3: CASRGDRGFNQPQHF
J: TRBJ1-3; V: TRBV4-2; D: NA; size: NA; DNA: TGTGCCAGCAGCCAAGATTGGGGGCGCGGAAACACCATATATTTT; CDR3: CASSQDWGRGNTIYF
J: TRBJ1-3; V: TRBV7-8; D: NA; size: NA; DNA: TGTGCCAGCAGCCGACCAGCGGGGCCTGTCTATTTT; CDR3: CASSRPAGPVYF
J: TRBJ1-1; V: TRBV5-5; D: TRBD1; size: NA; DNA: TGTGCCAGCAGCGGGGGACAGGGGGCGATGAGCACTGAAGCTTTCTTT; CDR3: CASSGGQGAMSTEAFF